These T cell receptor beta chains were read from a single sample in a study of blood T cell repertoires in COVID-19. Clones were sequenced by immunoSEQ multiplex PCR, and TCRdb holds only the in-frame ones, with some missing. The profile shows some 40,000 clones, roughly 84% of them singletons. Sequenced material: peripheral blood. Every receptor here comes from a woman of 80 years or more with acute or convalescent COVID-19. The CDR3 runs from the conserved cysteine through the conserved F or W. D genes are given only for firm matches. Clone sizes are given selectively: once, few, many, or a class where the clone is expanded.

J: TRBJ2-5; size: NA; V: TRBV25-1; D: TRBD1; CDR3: CASSGTGGAQTQYF; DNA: TGTGCCAGCAGTGGGACAGGGGGCGCGCAGACCCAGTACTTC
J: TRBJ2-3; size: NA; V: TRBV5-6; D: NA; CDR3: CASSPGQLSTDTQYF; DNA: TGTGCCAGCAGCCCCGGACAGCTAAGCACAGATACGCAGTATTTT
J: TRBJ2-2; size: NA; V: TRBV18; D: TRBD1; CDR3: CASSPTGYGGELFF; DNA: TGTGCCAGCTCACCGACAGGGTATGGCGGGGAGCTGTTTTTT
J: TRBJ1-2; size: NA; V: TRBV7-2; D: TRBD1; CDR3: CAGWTGRGYGYTF; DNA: TGTGCCGGATGGACAGGTCGGGGGTATGGCTACACCTTC
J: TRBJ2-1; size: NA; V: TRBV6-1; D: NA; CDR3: CASSDGRVGFF; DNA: TGTGCCAGCAGTGATGGTCGGGTAGGGTTCTTC
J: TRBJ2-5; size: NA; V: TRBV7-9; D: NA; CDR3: CASSLAGLLGETQYF; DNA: TGTGCCAGCAGCTTAGCGGGGCTGTTGGGGGAGACCCAGTACTTC
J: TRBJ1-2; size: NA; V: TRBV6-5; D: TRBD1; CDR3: CAARIDRGPYGYTF; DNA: TGTGCCGCACGCATAGACAGGGGGCCTTATGGCTACACCTTC
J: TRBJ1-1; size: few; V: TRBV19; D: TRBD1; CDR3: CASRPRDRGELNTEAFF; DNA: TGTGCCAGTAGACCGCGGGACAGGGGGGAATTGAACACTGAAGCTTTCTTT
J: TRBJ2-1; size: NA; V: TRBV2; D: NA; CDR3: CASSFSPGAYNEQFF; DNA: TGTGCCAGCAGCTTTTCCCCAGGGGCGTACAATGAGCAGTTCTTC
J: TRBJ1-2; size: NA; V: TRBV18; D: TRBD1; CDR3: CASSPPFSRGRNGYTF; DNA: TGTGCCAGCTCACCACCGTTTTCAAGGGGGCGGAATGGCTACACCTTC
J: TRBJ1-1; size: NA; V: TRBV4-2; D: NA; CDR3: CASSQDLGGGEAFF; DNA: TGTGCCAGCAGCCAAGATCTCGGGGGTGGTGAAGCTTTCTTT
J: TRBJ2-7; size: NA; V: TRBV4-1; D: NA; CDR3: CASSQEAAVSYEQYF; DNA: TGCGCCAGCAGCCAAGAAGCCGCGGTCTCCTACGAGCAGTACTTC
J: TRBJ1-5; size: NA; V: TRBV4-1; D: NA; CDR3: CASSRVAWAGSNQPQHF; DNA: TGCGCCAGCAGCCGGGTGGCTTGGGCGGGGTCGAATCAGCCCCAGCATTTT
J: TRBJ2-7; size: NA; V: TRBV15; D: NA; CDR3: CATSKDQISSYEQYF; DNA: TGTGCCACCAGCAAAGACCAAATCAGCTCCTACGAGCAGTACTTC
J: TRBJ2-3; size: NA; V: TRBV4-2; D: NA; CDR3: CASSQDSTSTDTQYF; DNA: TGTGCCAGCAGCCAAGATTCTACGAGCACAGATACGCAGTATTTT
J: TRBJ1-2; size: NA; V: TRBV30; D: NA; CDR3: CAWSVYVSGGGYTF; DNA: TGTGCCTGGAGTGTATATGTGTCAGGAGGAGGCTACACCTTC
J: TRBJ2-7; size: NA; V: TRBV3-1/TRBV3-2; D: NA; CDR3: CASSQDLVVYSYEQYF; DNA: TGTGCCAGCAGCCAAGACCTCGTCGTATACTCCTACGAGCAGTACTTC
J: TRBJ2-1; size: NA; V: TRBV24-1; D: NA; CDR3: CATRENGPYNEQFF; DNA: TGTGCCACCAGGGAGAACGGCCCCTACAATGAGCAGTTCTTC
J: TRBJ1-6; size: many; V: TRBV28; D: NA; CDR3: CASSPPAEASPLHF; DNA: TGTGCCAGCAGTCCTCCGGCGGAGGCTTCACCCCTCCACTTT
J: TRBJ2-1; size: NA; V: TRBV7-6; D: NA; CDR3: CASSVGDSSYNEQFF; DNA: TGTGCCAGCAGCGTCGGAGATTCCTCCTACAATGAGCAGTTCTTC
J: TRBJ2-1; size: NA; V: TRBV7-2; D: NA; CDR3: CASQNGRLDYNEQFF; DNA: TGTGCCAGCCAAAACGGAAGGCTAGATTACAATGAGCAGTTCTTC
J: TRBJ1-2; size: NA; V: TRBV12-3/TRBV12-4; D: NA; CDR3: CASSLETGYGYTF; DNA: TGTGCCAGCAGTCTTGAGACAGGCTATGGCTACACCTTC
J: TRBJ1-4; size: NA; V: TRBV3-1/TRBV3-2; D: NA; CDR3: CASSPPTGDNEKLFF; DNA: TGTGCCAGCAGCCCCCCGACAGGAGATAATGAAAAACTGTTTTTT
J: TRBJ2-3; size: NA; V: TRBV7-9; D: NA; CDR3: CASSLPSTDTQYF; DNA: TGTGCCAGCAGCTTACCAAGCACAGATACGCAGTATTTT
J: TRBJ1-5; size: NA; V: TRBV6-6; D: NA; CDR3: CASSYVQGNQPQHF; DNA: TGTGCCAGCAGTTACGTACAGGGTAATCAGCCCCAGCATTTT
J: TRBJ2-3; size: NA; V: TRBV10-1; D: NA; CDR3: CASHTTDTQYF; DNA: TGCGCCAGTCACACGACAGATACGCAGTATTTT
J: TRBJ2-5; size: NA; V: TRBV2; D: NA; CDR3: CASSENRETQYF; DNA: TGTGCCAGCAGTGAAAATAGAGAGACCCAGTACTTC
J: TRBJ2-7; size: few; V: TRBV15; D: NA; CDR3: CATSRDSTGGYEQYF; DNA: TGTGCCACCAGCAGGGACTCTACGGGCGGCTACGAGCAGTACTTC
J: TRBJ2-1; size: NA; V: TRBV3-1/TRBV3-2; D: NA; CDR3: CASSPQRNRGGEQFF; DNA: TGTGCCAGCAGCCCGCAGCGGAACAGGGGGGGTGAGCAGTTCTTC